There are a few counts of the clone carrying this T cell receptor beta chain. Its antigen is undetermined. The sample belongs to a study of beta chain features in type 1 diabetes. Study results and limitations: Among all four CD4+ subsets, Type 1 diabetes patients had TCRB CDR3s that were moderately but significantly shorter.

Since all of the isolated RNA was reverse transcribed, expressed TCRB transcripts were what got sequenced. Produced via immunoSEQ multiplex PCR; TCRdb's table is partial and in-frame only. The sample lists about 900,000 clones; 17% were seen once. The V end was cut by 3 bases, the J end by 7 bases, with 12 bases between. Germline CDR1 KGHSH, CDR2 LQKENI. The CDR3 covers 14 residues. The clonotype originates from a woman between 18 and 29 years old in good health. V gene TRBV18 combines with J gene TRBJ1-4; tentative D call: TRBD1 (5 bases). The sequencing input was naive CD4+ T cells from blood. CDR3 residues: CASSPGQGTEKLFF. The CDR3 nucleotides read TGTGCCAGCTCACCGGGCCAAGGGACTGAAAAACTGTTTTTT.